These T cell receptor beta chains were read from a single sample in a study of T-cell memory formation after mild COVID-19. TCRdb reanalysed the 5' RACE reads using MiXCR and keeps one entry per CDR3 protein. Of 350,000 to 500,000 distinct CDR3 sequences listed, roughly a quarter are singletons. The specimen was PBMCs or a T cell subset sorted from them (not recorded which). These receptors originate from an adult woman who had mild COVID-19 (a few samples of this study predate the infection). Cell type and time point are not known. Each CDR3 is given with its conserved first and last residue. D genes are given only for firm matches. A row's size may be missing; if present it is once, few, many or a size class.

size: few
J: TRBJ2-1
V: TRBV12-3/TRBV12-4
D: -
CDR3: CASSPSDTSPYNEQFF
DNA: TGTGCCAGCAGTCCCAGCGATACGTCGCCCTACAATGAGCAGTTCTTC

size: few
J: TRBJ1-1
V: TRBV12-3/TRBV12-4
D: -
CDR3: CASSSPRMNTEAFF
DNA: TGTGCCAGCAGTTCCCCACGGATGAACACTGAAGCTTTCTTT

size: many
J: TRBJ2-1
V: TRBV20-1
D: TRBD2
CDR3: CSARGQRELNEQFF
DNA: TGCAGTGCTAGAGGGCAGCGGGAGCTAAATGAGCAGTTCTTC

size: many
J: TRBJ2-2
V: TRBV19
D: TRBD1
CDR3: CASTNQGVVSGELFF
DNA: TGTGCCAGTACCAACCAGGGGGTCGTGTCCGGGGAGCTGTTTTTT

size: -
J: TRBJ2-1
V: TRBV7-9
D: -
CDR3: CASSLGGDSYNEQFF
DNA: TGTGCCAGCAGCTTAGGGGGAGACTCCTACAATGAGCAGTTCTTC

size: few
J: TRBJ1-1
V: TRBV29-1
D: -
CDR3: CSVEVGVNTEAFF
DNA: TGCAGCGTTGAAGTAGGGGTGAACACTGAAGCTTTCTTT

size: -
J: TRBJ1-1
V: TRBV30
D: -
CDR3: CAWMHGPNTEAFF
DNA: TGTGCCTGGATGCACGGACCGAACACTGAAGCTTTCTTT

size: -
J: TRBJ2-3
V: TRBV7-9
D: TRBD2
CDR3: CASSLAAGGSTDTQYF
DNA: TGTGCCAGCAGCTTAGCGGCGGGGGGGAGCACAGATACGCAGTATTTT

size: -
J: TRBJ2-4
V: TRBV7-8
D: TRBD2
CDR3: CASSPRTSGGRNIQYF
DNA: TGTGCCAGCAGTCCTAGGACTAGCGGGGGCCGAAACATTCAGTACTTC

size: -
J: TRBJ2-5
V: TRBV21-1
D: -
CDR3: CASSSPAGDRDQETQYF
DNA: TGTGCCAGCAGCAGTCCGGCTGGCGACAGGGATCAAGAGACCCAGTACTTC

size: few
J: TRBJ2-3
V: TRBV7-8
D: -
CDR3: CASSLDSYTDTQYF
DNA: TGTGCCAGCAGCTTAGACAGTTACACAGATACGCAGTATTTT

size: few
J: TRBJ2-4
V: TRBV18
D: -
CDR3: CASSPRGESDKNIQYF
DNA: TGTGCCAGCTCACCAAGGGGAGAGAGTGACAAAAACATTCAGTACTTC

size: -
J: TRBJ2-7
V: TRBV6-2/TRBV6-3
D: -
CDR3: CASSFGEGIEQYF
DNA: TGTGCCAGCAGTTTCGGGGAAGGGATCGAGCAGTACTTC

size: many
J: TRBJ2-3
V: TRBV13
D: TRBD2
CDR3: CASSFVGLAGVTDTQYF
DNA: TGTGCCAGCAGCTTCGTTGGACTAGCGGGAGTCACAGATACGCAGTATTTT

size: -
J: TRBJ2-7
V: TRBV5-1
D: -
CDR3: CASSQVATYEQYF
DNA: TGCGCCAGCAGTCAGGTCGCGACCTACGAGCAGTACTTC

size: -
J: TRBJ2-1
V: TRBV5-1
D: TRBD2
CDR3: CASSPGLVLNEQFF
DNA: TGCGCCAGCAGCCCTGGACTAGTTTTGAATGAGCAGTTCTTC

size: -
J: TRBJ2-6
V: TRBV20-1
D: -
CDR3: CSASPFAGANVLTF
DNA: TGCAGTGCTAGCCCCTTTGCGGGAGCCAACGTCCTGACTTTC

size: -
J: TRBJ2-7
V: TRBV7-2
D: -
CDR3: CASSLTYQGGQYF
DNA: TGTGCCAGCAGCCTAACGTACCAGGGGGGGCAGTACTTC

size: few
J: TRBJ1-2
V: TRBV3-1
D: -
CDR3: CASSPIGGFYGYTF
DNA: TGTGCCAGCAGCCCTATCGGGGGTTTCTATGGCTACACCTTC

size: -
J: TRBJ2-1
V: TRBV6-1
D: TRBD2
CDR3: CASISPGGDSYNEQFF
DNA: TGTGCCAGCATCTCTCCCGGGGGGGACTCCTACAATGAGCAGTTCTTC

size: -
J: TRBJ1-2
V: TRBV4-1
D: TRBD1
CDR3: CASSQESTGGRGGYTF
DNA: TGCGCCAGCAGCCAAGAATCGACAGGGGGCAGGGGTGGCTACACCTTC

size: few
J: TRBJ1-5
V: TRBV5-6
D: -
CDR3: CASSYRGSAPHQPQHF
DNA: TGTGCCAGCAGCTACCGCGGGTCGGCCCCACATCAGCCCCAGCATTTT

size: -
J: TRBJ2-3
V: TRBV6-5
D: TRBD2
CDR3: CASSYSLWASGGKTDTQYF
DNA: TGTGCCAGCAGTTACTCGCTTTGGGCTAGCGGGGGGAAGACAGATACGCAGTATTTT

size: once
J: TRBJ1-2
V: TRBV7-9
D: TRBD1
CDR3: CASSLEGRGLGYTF
DNA: TGTGCCAGCAGCTTAGAAGGCAGGGGGCTTGGCTACACCTTC

size: many
J: TRBJ2-7
V: TRBV4-1
D: TRBD1
CDR3: CASSQDPGQGSYEQYF
DNA: TGCGCCAGCAGCCAAGATCCGGGACAGGGCTCCTACGAGCAGTACTTC

size: many
J: TRBJ2-1
V: TRBV4-2
D: TRBD2
CDR3: CASSRTSGGALEQFF
DNA: TGTGCCAGCAGCCGGACTAGCGGGGGGGCCCTTGAGCAGTTCTTC

size: -
J: TRBJ2-3
V: TRBV13
D: TRBD2
CDR3: CASSLSRVSGGAQDTQYF
DNA: TGTGCCAGCAGCCTCTCGAGGGTTAGCGGGGGGGCCCAGGATACGCAGTATTTT